The 30 T cell receptor beta chains presented below share a single source sample, sequenced in a study of graft-versus-host responses after intestinal transplantation (dated by TCRdb to the early 2020s). The sample's time point label, in plain terms: cells obtained before transplantation from donor or recipient. No antigen is known for these receptors. Library preparation used the immunoSEQ multiplex PCR assay. TCRdb holds this immuneACCESS table with in-frame rearrangements only. Some clones are missing; in checked studies, unresolved V genes explain under half, and the rest has no known cause. This sample comprises more than 85,000 clones, 90% to 95% of them detected only once. 2% of the sample is in the top ten clones. Material: unstimulated CD8+ T cells sorted from spleen or lymph node cells, obtained before intestinal transplant. Receptors were obtained from a human donor who received an intestinal transplant.

The genes are TRBV7-9 and TRBJ1-3, with TRBD1 identical over 7 bases. The trim removed 5 bases at V and 2 bases at J, leaving 12 bases unmatched. This CDR3 is built from 17 residues. CDR1 is SEHNR and CDR2 is FQNEAQ in the germline V gene (reference sequence). The chain's CDR3 is CASSGPGRGFAGNTIYF. Here the CDR3 DNA reads TGTGCCAGCAGCGGTCCTGGCAGGGGGTTCGCTGGAAACACCATATATTTT.

The chain couples TRBV6-5 to TRBJ2-7; the match to TRBD2 covers 7 bases. Germline V gene lookup returns CDR1 MNHEY and CDR2 SVGAGI. The CDR3 length is 11 residues. Losses at the gene ends were 7 bases for V and 6 bases for J; bases not matched to a gene: 3. In DNA form, the CDR3 reads TGTGCCAGCAAGGGAGGGCTCGAGCAGTACTTC. Amino acids: CASKGGLEQYF.

V is TRBV11-3 and J is TRBJ2-1; D may be TRBD2 (5 bases). The CDR3 sequence is 13 residues long. The germline V and J ends were trimmed by 3 bases and 5 bases, with 8 bases remaining between them. Looked up from germline, CDR1 is SGHNT and CDR2 is YENEEA. CDR3 amino acids: CASSFGGNNEQFF. The CDR3 nucleotides are TGTGCCAGCAGCTTTGGAGGTAACAATGAGCAGTTCTTC. Full variable domain (missing parts from reference TRBV11-3 and TRBJ2-1): EAGVVQSPRYKIIEKKQPVAFWCNPISGHNTLYWYLQNLGQGPELLIRYENEEAVDDSQLPKDRFSAERLKGVDSTLKIQPAELGDSAVYLCASSFGGNNEQFFGPGTRLTVL.

The chain recombines TRBV5-1 with TRBJ2-7; 10 bases map to TRBD2. V shed 4 bases, J shed 4 bases, and the junction held 5 bases outside the gene matches. CDR1 and CDR2 (germline): SGHRS, YFSETQ. The CDR3 loop spans 14 amino acids. Written as DNA, the CDR3 is TGCGCCAGCAGCCCCGGAGCGGGGGGGTACGAGCAGTACTTC. This gives the protein CASSPGAGGYEQYF.

The chain joins TRBV19 to TRBJ2-1, with no clear D. CDR3 length: 11 amino acids. Germline CDR1 LNHDA, CDR2 SQIVND (reference sequence). The V end was cut by 8 bases, the J end by 4 bases, with 6 bases between. The CDR3 here is CASQIYNEQFF. The CDR3 bases are TGTGCCAGTCAAATTTACAATGAGCAGTTCTTC.

J is TRBJ1-2 and V is TRBV2; D call uncertain. This CDR3 has 11 amino acids. The V and J ends lost 3 bases and 8 bases respectively, with 7 bases between them. Germline V gene sequence: CDR1 SNHLY, CDR2 FYNNEI. CDR3 DNA: TGTGCCAGCAGTGACGGGTTCGGCTACACCTTC. Protein sequence: CASSDGFGYTF.

The genes are TRBV14 and TRBJ2-7; possible D gene TRBD2, 7 bases. Germline-derived CDR1 and CDR2 are SGHDN and FVKESK. Trimming shortened V by 3 bases and J by 6 bases, and 18 bases separated the two germline ends. The CDR3 spans 15 residues. The CDR3 is CASSHRGRGTLEQYF. DNA of the CDR3: TGTGCCAGCAGCCACCGTGGGAGGGGGACCCTCGAGCAGTACTTC.

This chain uses TRBV30 with TRBJ2-5; D uncertain. Between the trimmed V and J ends, which lost 1 base and 1 base, there was a span of 13 bases. The germline CDR1 and CDR2 sequences are GTSNPN and SVGIG (reference sequence). The CDR3 covers 15 residues. The CDR3 protein is CAWSAVSQAQETQYF. In DNA form, the CDR3 reads TGTGCCTGGAGTGCCGTCTCCCAAGCCCAAGAGACCCAGTACTTC.

This chain uses TRBV10-2 with TRBJ1-2; 8 bases align to TRBD1. This CDR3 has 16 residues. V trimming: 4 bases; J trimming: 7 bases; junction bases outside the gene matches: 14. Germline V gene data show CDR1 as WSHSY and CDR2 as SAAADI. The CDR3 sequence is CASSVSFQGAEAGYTF. In DNA form, the CDR3 reads TGCGCCAGCAGTGTATCCTTTCAGGGGGCTGAGGCTGGCTACACCTTC.

This clone was detected once. The chain recombines TRBV6-1 with TRBJ1-2; D is unclear. The V and J ends lost 3 bases and 0 bases respectively, with 14 bases between them. The CDR3 covers 16 residues. Looked up from germline, CDR1 is MNHNS and CDR2 is SASEGT. The CDR3 reads CASSDRTLEANYGYTF. The CDR3, as DNA: TGTGCCAGCAGTGACCGTACCCTAGAAGCTAACTATGGCTACACCTTC.

Only one count was recorded for this clone. The V call is TRBV5-1, the J call TRBJ2-1; D possibly corresponds to TRBD2 (6 bases). V gave up 0 bases and J gave up 9 bases, with 13 bases separating them. CDR1 is SGHRS, CDR2 YFSETQ, per germline. The CDR3 length is 14 residues. This CDR3 reads CASSLVPEGSEQFF. The CDR3 bases are TGCGCCAGCAGCTTGGTCCCGGAGGGGAGTGAGCAGTTCTTC. The full variable domain, with the rest looked up from reference TRBV5-1 and TRBJ2-1, is KAGVTQTPRYLIKTRGQQVTLSCSPISGHRSVSWYQQTPGQGLQFLFEYFSETQRNKGNFPGRFSGRQFSNSRSEMNVSTLELGDSALYLCASSLVPEGSEQFFGPGTRLTVL.

This chain uses TRBV7-9 with TRBJ1-3; D remains unclear. V gave up 1 base and J gave up 1 base, with 8 bases separating them. The CDR3 is 15 amino acids. Germline CDR1 reads SEHNR; CDR2 reads FQNEAQ (reference sequence). CDR3 nucleotides: TGTGCCAGCAGCTTAGAACAGAATTCTGGAAACACCATATATTTT. This encodes CASSLEQNSGNTIYF.

V gene TRBV6-5 combines with J gene TRBJ1-2, with a tentative D call TRBD1 (5 bases). This CDR3 contains 16 residues. The germline V gene encodes CDR1 MNHEY and CDR2 SVGAGI. Trimming cost V 3 bases and J 3 bases, with 17 bases left between them. As DNA, the CDR3 is TGTGCCAGCAGTTATGGGGAGGGGTCTTCCTACTATGGCTACACCTTC. Protein sequence: CASSYGEGSSYYGYTF.

This chain links TRBV7-2 with TRBJ1-1, with D possibly matching TRBD1 (5 bases). The CDR3 is made up of 16 amino acids. Germline V lookup: CDR1 SGHTA, CDR2 FQGNSA. V lost 4 bases, J lost 1 base, and 16 bases lay in between. Here the CDR3 DNA reads TGTGCCAGCAGCTCAAAAAAAGACAGACAGAACACTGAAGCTTTCTTT. Its translation: CASSSKKDRQNTEAFF.

This rearrangement joins TRBV27 to TRBJ1-2, with 7 positions matching TRBD1. CDR3 length equals 16 residues. The V segment lost 5 bases and the J segment 4 bases; nucleotides outside the gene matches: 13. In germline, CDR1 is MNHEY, CDR2 SMNVEV (reference sequence). The CDR3 loop is CASSPTSGQYSYGYTF. The CDR3, as DNA: TGTGCCAGCAGTCCAACCTCGGGACAGTATAGCTATGGCTACACCTTC.

The chain combines TRBV11-2 with TRBJ2-1; 9 positions agree with TRBD1. V dropped 5 bases and J dropped 7; count of bases not matched to a gene: 12. CDR3 length equals 16 residues. Germline CDR1 reads SGHAT; CDR2 reads FQNNGV. The CDR3 reads CASSPWTGDEMNEQFF. CDR3 DNA sequence: TGTGCCAGCAGCCCTTGGACAGGGGACGAAATGAATGAGCAGTTCTTC.

V is TRBV7-2 and J is TRBJ2-2; 7 positions agree with TRBD1. The CDR3 has 17 amino acids. Germline V gives CDR1 SGHTA, CDR2 FQGNSA. After removal of 1 base from V and 1 base from J, the junction contained 6 bases not matched to a gene. CDR3 sequence reads: CASSLVAQGLNTGELFF. CDR3 in DNA: TGTGCCAGCAGCTTAGTTGCACAGGGGCTGAACACCGGGGAGCTGTTTTTT.

The CDR3: CASSQDGTGYSTDTQYF. The CDR3 DNA follows: TGCGCCAGCAGCCAAGACGGGACAGGGTATAGCACAGATACGCAGTATTTT. The rearrangement joins TRBV4-3 to TRBJ2-3, with TRBD1 matching over 9 bases. V shed 0 bases and J 0 bases; nucleotides not matched to a gene: 4. CDR3 length: 17 amino acids. Germline assignment: CDR1 LGHNA and CDR2 YSLEER.

The rearrangement joins TRBV6-6 to TRBJ1-1, with D tentatively TRBD1 (5 bases). The length of the CDR3 is 16 residues. The germline V gene encodes CDR1 MNHNY and CDR2 SVGAGI (reference sequence). Trimming removed 5 bases at V and 0 bases at J, with 16 bases between. The CDR3 protein is CASSPTWGGMNTEAFF. CDR3 in DNA: TGTGCCAGCAGTCCCACCTGGGGGGGAATGAACACTGAAGCTTTCTTT.

This clone was seen once. J is TRBJ2-5 and V is TRBV9, with 8 bases fitting TRBD2. The CDR3 totals 16 residues. V was clipped by 4 bases and J by 2 bases; unmatched bases: 10. Per germline, CDR1 SGDLS and CDR2 YYNGEE. The CDR3 loop reads CASSPWTSLTQETQYF. CDR3 bases: TGTGCCAGCAGCCCTTGGACTAGCTTAACTCAAGAGACCCAGTACTTC.

The CDR3 DNA reads TGTGCCAGCACTCAACCCCAGGGGTTAGCTTTCTTT. Its translation: CASTQPQGLAFF. The V and J genes are TRBV7-9 and TRBJ1-1, with D possibly matching TRBD1 (6 bases). CDR3 size: 12 residues. Germline assignment: CDR1 SEHNR and CDR2 FQNEAQ (reference sequence). V dropped 7 bases and J dropped 10 bases, with 16 bases sitting between them.

This chain connects TRBV6-6 to TRBJ2-1, with 11 nucleotides matching TRBD2. Germline values: CDR1 MNHNY, CDR2 SVGAGI (reference sequence). This CDR3 region has 15 residues. V shed 6 bases and J 6 bases; nucleotides not matched to a gene: 7. The CDR3 DNA reads TGTGCCAGCAGCCCGACTAGCGGGACCTCCAATGAGCAGTTCTTC. Protein: CASSPTSGTSNEQFF.

The rearrangement joins TRBV30 to TRBJ2-3; 7 bases line up with TRBD2. Germline lookup yields CDR1 GTSNPN and CDR2 SVGIG (reference sequence). The CDR3 runs to 14 residues. V dropped 8 bases and J dropped 1; count of bases not matched to a gene: 9. The DNA for the CDR3 is TGTGCCCAAAACTCGGCGGGGGGCACAGATACGCAGTATTTT. It translates to CAQNSAGGTDTQYF.

The J gene is TRBJ1-1, the V gene TRBV29-1; tentatively, D is TRBD1 (5 bases). Germline CDR1 and CDR2: SQVTM and ANQGSEA. V lost 4 bases and J 4 bases, leaving 10 bases between the germline ends. The CDR3 loop spans 12 amino acids. The DNA of the CDR3 is TGCAGCGTTGGTATCGGGGGCACTGAAGCTTTCTTT. Encoded protein: CSVGIGGTEAFF. The full variable domain, completed using reference TRBV29-1 and TRBJ1-1, is SAVISQKPSRDICQRGTSLTIQCQVDSQVTMMFWYRQQPGQSLTLIATANQGSEATYESGFVIDKFPISRPNLTFSTLTVSNMSPEDSSIYLCSVGIGGTEAFFGQGTRLTVV.

The chain employs TRBV6-1 and TRBJ2-4; D is undetermined. The length of the CDR3 is 15 residues. The germline V gene encodes CDR1 MNHNS and CDR2 SASEGT. Trimming shortened V by 3 bases and J by 9 bases, and 18 bases separated the two germline ends. CDR3 residues: CASSETRGLRSIQYF. CDR3 bases: TGTGCCAGCAGTGAGACGCGTGGCCTCCGGAGCATTCAGTACTTC.

The V and J genes are TRBV7-8 and TRBJ1-4, with D uncertain. V was pared by 1 base and J by 6 bases, with 21 bases between. Germline CDR1 is SGHVS and CDR2 is FQNEAQ. The CDR3 has 18 residues. The CDR3 is CASSLVSGGGRIDEKLFF. CDR3 DNA sequence: TGTGCCAGCAGCTTAGTGAGTGGAGGAGGCAGGATAGATGAAAAACTGTTTTTT.

This chain joins TRBV7-9 and TRBJ2-7; D call uncertain. There are 14 residues in the CDR3. V lost 2 bases to trimming and J lost 2 bases, with 10 bases between them. Germline lookup yields CDR1 SEHNR and CDR2 FQNEAQ (reference sequence). The DNA of the CDR3 is TGTGCCAGCAGCTTATCGGGTAAGCCCTACGAGCAGTACTTC. Translated, it gives CASSLSGKPYEQYF.

This clone was counted once. The J gene is TRBJ2-7, the V gene TRBV11-2; D perhaps matches TRBD1 (6 bases). CDR1 is SGHAT and CDR2 is FQNNGV in the germline V gene. The CDR3 is 13 residues long. Trimming left V 4 bases short and J 1 base short, with 8 bases between. CDR3 residues: CASSYGQSYEQYF. The CDR3 nucleotides read TGTGCCAGCAGCTACGGACAGTCCTACGAGCAGTACTTC.

J is TRBJ1-1 and V is TRBV4-3; D unresolved. This CDR3 has 15 amino acids. Trimming shortened V by 0 bases and J by 2 bases, and 10 bases separated the two germline ends. CDR1 is LGHNA, CDR2 YSLEER, per germline. In DNA form, the CDR3 reads TGCGCCAGCAGCCAAGATCGGGTGGTTAACACTGAAGCTTTCTTT. Amino acid sequence: CASSQDRVVNTEAFF.

The chain couples TRBV7-9 to TRBJ1-1; D possibly corresponds to TRBD1 (6 bases). This CDR3 spans 15 amino acids. V was cut by 2 bases and J by 8 bases, with 18 bases left in between. The germline V gene encodes CDR1 SEHNR and CDR2 FQNEAQ (reference sequence). The CDR3 region has the DNA TGTGCCAGCAGCTTAATACCAGGGGAAAGAGGAGAAGCTTTCTTT. As protein: CASSLIPGERGEAFF.